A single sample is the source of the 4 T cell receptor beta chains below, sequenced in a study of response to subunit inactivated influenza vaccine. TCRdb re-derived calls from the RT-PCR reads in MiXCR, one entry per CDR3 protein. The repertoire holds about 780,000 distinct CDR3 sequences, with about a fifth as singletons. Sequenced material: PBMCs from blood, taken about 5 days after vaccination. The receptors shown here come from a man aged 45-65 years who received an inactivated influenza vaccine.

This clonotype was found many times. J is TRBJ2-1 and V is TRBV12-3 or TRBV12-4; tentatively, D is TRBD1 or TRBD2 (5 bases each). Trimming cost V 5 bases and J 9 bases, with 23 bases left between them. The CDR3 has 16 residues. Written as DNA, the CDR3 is TGTGCCAGCAGTCGTGCCGGGATGGCAGGGTTAAGTGAGCAGTTCTTC. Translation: CASSRAGMAGLSEQFF.

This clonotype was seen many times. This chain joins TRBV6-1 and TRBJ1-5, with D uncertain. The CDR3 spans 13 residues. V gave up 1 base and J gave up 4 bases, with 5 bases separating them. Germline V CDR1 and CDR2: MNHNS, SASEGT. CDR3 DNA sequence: TGTGCCAGCAGTGAAGTGGAGAATCAGCCCCAGCATTTT. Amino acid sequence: CASSEVENQPQHF.

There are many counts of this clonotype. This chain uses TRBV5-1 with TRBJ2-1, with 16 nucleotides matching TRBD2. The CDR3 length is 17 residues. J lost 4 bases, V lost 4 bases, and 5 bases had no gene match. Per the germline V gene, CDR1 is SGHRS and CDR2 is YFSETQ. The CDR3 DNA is TGCGCCAGCAGCCCGGGACTAGCGGGGGGGTTTTACAATGAGCAGTTCTTC. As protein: CASSPGLAGGFYNEQFF.

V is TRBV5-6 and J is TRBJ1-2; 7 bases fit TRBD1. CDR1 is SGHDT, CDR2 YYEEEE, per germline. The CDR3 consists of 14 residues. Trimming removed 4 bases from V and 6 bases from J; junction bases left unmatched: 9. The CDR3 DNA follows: TGTGCCAGCAGCCCAGGGACAGCCTGGGATGGCTACACCTTC. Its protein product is CASSPGTAWDGYTF.